The rows below give T cell receptor beta chains drawn from one sample of a study of T cell repertoires in cytomegalovirus infection. In TCRdb, the reads were re-called with MiXCR into one record per CDR3 protein. Counted here are 450,000 to 600,000 distinct CDR3 sequences, roughly 12% occurring once; the ten biggest clones make up 9.5% to 13%. The sequenced sample consisted of PBMCs. These receptors were collected from a human donor in good health (CMV status not recorded). Some clones in this sample may be carry-over from other donors' samples. CDR3s include the opening cysteine and the closing phenylalanine or tryptophan. The D gene is left open where the match is weak. Clone size is not always given. Where it is, it says once, few, many or a class for expanded clones.

clone size | D gene | J gene | V gene | CDR3 DNA | CDR3 protein
- | TRBD2 | TRBJ2-1 | TRBV20-1 | TGCAGTGCTAGAGATTGGCGGGGGGGTGCCTACAATGAGCAGTTCTTC | CSARDWRGGAYNEQFF
- | - | TRBJ2-1 | TRBV9 | TGTGCCAGCAGCGTAAGACTAGTCGACAATGAGCAGTTCTTC | CASSVRLVDNEQFF
- | TRBD1 | TRBJ2-1 | TRBV24-1 | TGTGCCACCAGTGATTTGGGGACAGGGTATGGTGGGGATGAGCAGTTCTTC | CATSDLGTGYGGDEQFF
many | - | TRBJ1-2 | TRBV7-2 | TGTGCCAGCAGCTTTGCAGCGCCAGGCTACACCTTC | CASSFAAPGYTF
- | - | TRBJ1-1 | TRBV5-1 | TGCGCCAGCAGCTTTTGGGGGGCAGGAACTGAAGCTTTCTTT | CASSFWGAGTEAFF
- | TRBD1 | TRBJ1-2 | TRBV12-3/TRBV12-4 | TGTGCCAGCAGTTTAGGAGGGGGCAGCTACACCTTC | CASSLGGGSYTF
- | TRBD1 | TRBJ2-7 | TRBV5-1 | TGCGCCAGCAGCTCGACAGGGGCAGGCTACGAGCAGTACTTC | CASSSTGAGYEQYF
many | - | TRBJ2-1 | TRBV27 | TGTGCCAGCACCCTACACCCTCCCGGGCAGAATGAGCAGTTCTTC | CASTLHPPGQNEQFF
many | TRBD1 | TRBJ2-7 | TRBV5-4 | TGTGCCAGCAGCTGGGCCGGGACAGGGCTCGACGAGCAGTACTTC | CASSWAGTGLDEQYF
many | TRBD1 | TRBJ2-5 | TRBV12-3/TRBV12-4 | TGTGCCAGCAGTTTCGGGGACAGGGAAGAGACCCAGTACTTC | CASSFGDREETQYF
many | - | TRBJ1-5 | TRBV6-6 | TGTGCCAGCAGACAACAGGGAAATAGCAATCAGCCCCAGCATTTT | CASRQQGNSNQPQHF
few | - | TRBJ2-7 | TRBV7-9 | TGTGCCAGCACTACAGGGTCTCCGTACGAGCAGTACTTC | CASTTGSPYEQYF
few | - | TRBJ2-1 | TRBV12-5 | TGTGCTAGTGGTTTGCCCCTAGCGAATGAGCAGTTCTTC | CASGLPLANEQFF
few | TRBD1 | TRBJ1-2 | TRBV18 | TGTGCCAGCTCACTGGGGACAGAGGACGTGCGTGGCTACACCTTC | CASSLGTEDVRGYTF
many | - | TRBJ2-7 | TRBV12-3/TRBV12-4 | TGTGCCAGCACCTTCGGGACTCCCTACGAGCAGTACTTC | CASTFGTPYEQYF
many | - | TRBJ1-2 | TRBV2 | TGTGCCAGCAGTGTGGAGGGAGTCTATGGCTACACCTTC | CASSVEGVYGYTF
few | TRBD1 | TRBJ1-2 | TRBV6-5 | TGTGCCAGCAGTTATCTTCCCTGGGACAGGGGGCGCGAAAGCTATGGCTACACCTTC | CASSYLPWDRGRESYGYTF
many | - | TRBJ2-1 | TRBV7-3 | TGTGCCAGCAGCTTACAGGGGGGCAACTACAATGAGCAGTTCTTC | CASSLQGGNYNEQFF
many | - | TRBJ2-2 | TRBV7-3 | TGTGCCAGCAGCTCAGCCAGGGGTGGGACCGGGGAGCTGTTTTTT | CASSSARGGTGELFF
many | - | TRBJ1-5 | TRBV6-4 | TGTGCCAGCAGTTGCTTTGAGGGGGAGGGACAAAATCAGCCCCAGCATTTT | CASSCFEGEGQNQPQHF
many | TRBD2 | TRBJ2-3 | TRBV27 | TGTGCCAGCAGCGCCCTAGCGGGAGTAGTAGATACGCAGTATTTT | CASSALAGVVDTQYF
- | - | TRBJ1-1 | TRBV2 | TGTGCCAGCAGCTTCACCCAGGCGAACACTGAAGCTTTCTTT | CASSFTQANTEAFF
many | TRBD2 | TRBJ2-1 | TRBV20-1 | TGCAGTGCTAGAGTGGGTAGCGGGAGTCGGGGATACAATGAGCAGTTCTTC | CSARVGSGSRGYNEQFF
few | - | TRBJ2-3 | TRBV10-3 | TGTGCCATCGGGAGAAGGGATACGCAGTATTTT | CAIGRRDTQYF
- | - | TRBJ2-2 | TRBV20-1 | TGCAGTGCAACCCGACGTCCCGGCGGATACACCGGGGAGCTGTTTTTT | CSATRRPGGYTGELFF
- | - | TRBJ2-6 | TRBV27 | TGTGCCAGCAGTGACAAAGACTCTGGGGCCAACGTCCTGACTTTC | CASSDKDSGANVLTF
many | - | TRBJ2-7 | TRBV7-9 | TGTGCCAGCGGCAGGATAGCCAGTTACGAGCAGTACTTC | CASGRIASYEQYF
many | TRBD1 | TRBJ1-1 | TRBV7-2 | TGTGCCAGCAGCCCCAGACAGGGGATGTTGAACACTGAAGCTTTCTTT | CASSPRQGMLNTEAFF
many | TRBD2 | TRBJ2-1 | TRBV20-1 | TGCAGTGCTGCGTACCTAGCGGGTCCTTACAATGAGCAGTTCTTC | CSAAYLAGPYNEQFF
many | - | TRBJ2-1 | TRBV6-2/TRBV6-3 | TGTGCCAGCAGTTACTCGTATGATGTAGCGAGCTCCTACAATGAGCAGTTCTTC | CASSYSYDVASSYNEQFF
many | - | TRBJ1-1 | TRBV4-2 | TGTGCCAGCAGCCCCGTAACCGTGGACACAAACACTGAAGCTTTCTTT | CASSPVTVDTNTEAFF
few | - | TRBJ2-2 | TRBV2 | TGTGCCGGCACACGGGACACCGGGGAGCTGTTTTTT | CAGTRDTGELFF
many | - | TRBJ1-1 | TRBV5-1 | TGTGCCAGCAGCTTAACGAACACTGAAGCTTTCTTT | CASSLTNTEAFF
many | TRBD2 | TRBJ2-1 | TRBV11-2 | TGTGCCAGCAGCTTAACCGGGACTAGGTCGTTCTTC | CASSLTGTRSFF
many | TRBD2 | TRBJ2-2 | TRBV7-3 | TGTGCCAGCAGCTTAAAGGGGGGGCTAGCGGGCTTCACCGGGGAGCTGTTTTTT | CASSLKGGLAGFTGELFF
few | TRBD1 | TRBJ1-2 | TRBV5-6 | TGTGCCAGCAGCTTTGCGACAGGGGTAGTCTACTGGGGCTACACCTTC | CASSFATGVVYWGYTF
- | - | TRBJ1-6 | TRBV5-6 | TGTGCCAGCAGCTTGAGCCACACCGATTCACCCCTCCACTTT | CASSLSHTDSPLHF
- | TRBD1 | TRBJ2-5 | TRBV20-1 | TGCAGTGCTAGAGATTGGGCCCGGGACAGGGCCCCTGGGCGGGAGACCCAGTACTTC | CSARDWARDRAPGRETQYF
many | - | TRBJ1-1 | TRBV6-5 | TGTGCCAGCAGTTACTCGGCAGGGACTGAAGCTTTCTTT | CASSYSAGTEAFF
many | TRBD1 | TRBJ1-2 | TRBV28 | TGTGCCAGCAGTACTGGACAGGTCTCCGGCTACACCTTC | CASSTGQVSGYTF
- | - | TRBJ2-1 | TRBV5-5 | TGTGCCAGCAGCTTGGGACAGGTTTATAACTACAATGAGCAGTTCTTC | CASSLGQVYNYNEQFF
many | TRBD1 | TRBJ2-2 | TRBV5-1 | TGCGCCAGCAGCCGACAGGGCGACACCGGGGAGCTGTTTTTT | CASSRQGDTGELFF
many | - | TRBJ1-1 | TRBV7-9 | TGTGCCAGCAGCCCTGGAGCTACTTCTCCCAACACTGAAGCTTTCTTT | CASSPGATSPNTEAFF
many | - | TRBJ1-5 | TRBV12-3/TRBV12-4 | TGTGCCAGCAGGGGGGACGGTAATCAGCCCCAGCATTTT | CASRGDGNQPQHF
few | - | TRBJ2-7 | TRBV5-1 | TGCGCCAGCAGGGAAGAGACTCTGGGCGAGCAGTACTTC | CASREETLGEQYF
few | TRBD2 | TRBJ2-1 | TRBV6-2/TRBV6-3 | TGTGCCAGCAGTTACTCCGGGACTAGTTTTAATGAGCAGTTCTTC | CASSYSGTSFNEQFF
many | - | TRBJ1-5 | TRBV7-2 | TGTGCCAGCAGCTTATGGGACGGTAGCAATCAGCCCCAGCATTTT | CASSLWDGSNQPQHF
- | TRBD1 | TRBJ1-3 | TRBV5-4 | TGTGCCAGCAGCTGGGGACAGGGTGTGGCTGGAAACACCATATATTTT | CASSWGQGVAGNTIYF
many | TRBD1 | TRBJ1-2 | TRBV28 | TGTGCCAGCATTCCGGGACAGGGCAATTATGGCTACACCTTC | CASIPGQGNYGYTF
few | - | TRBJ2-2 | TRBV6-1 | TGTGCCAGCAGTGAGACGGGGCGCGGGGCCGGGGAGCTGTTTTTT | CASSETGRGAGELFF
many | TRBD2 | TRBJ2-7 | TRBV7-9 | TGTGCCAGCAGCCCTCGACTAGCGGGCCCGCTGGCGCAGTACTTC | CASSPRLAGPLAQYF
many | - | TRBJ1-4 | TRBV7-2 | TGTGCCAGCAGGGATCTGGCTAATGAAAAACTGTTTTTT | CASRDLANEKLFF
many | TRBD2 | TRBJ2-7 | TRBV11-2 | TGTGCCAGCAGCCCCACTTCCCGTAAGCGGGGATCTCCCTACGAGCAGTACTTC | CASSPTSRKRGSPYEQYF